One and the same sample provided the 6 T cell receptor beta chains below, sequenced in a study of cytomegalovirus exposure and HLA in healthy donors. Libraries were prepared by immunoSEQ multiplex PCR; TCRdb keeps only in-frame clonotypes and omits some of them. The table lists around 70,000 clones, roughly 92% of them singletons. Sequencing was carried out using PBMCs. Source of these receptors: a woman younger than 30 in good health and CMV-seropositive.

V and J are TRBV4-1 and TRBJ1-2; 12 positions agree with TRBD1. After removal of 4 bases from V and 4 bases from J, the junction contained 4 bases not matched to a gene. Germline CDR1 and CDR2: MGHRA and YSYEKL. This CDR3 spans 15 amino acids. The CDR3 here is CASSRPGQGAYGYTF. The CDR3 nucleotides are TGCGCCAGCAGCCGACCGGGACAGGGGGCCTATGGCTACACCTTC.

The genes are TRBV9 and TRBJ1-2, with TRBD1 identical over 9 bases. J was trimmed by 8 bases and V by 3 bases; bases with no gene match: 8. In germline, CDR1 is SGDLS, CDR2 YYNGEE. CDR3 length equals 14 residues. The CDR3 loop is CASSEGQGPSGYTF. CDR3 DNA: TGTGCCAGCAGCGAGGGACAGGGCCCCTCCGGCTACACCTTC.

The chain couples TRBV4-2 to TRBJ2-2, with 8 bases fitting TRBD2. The CDR3 extends over 16 amino acids. Germline-derived CDR1 and CDR2 are LGHNA and YNFKEQ. V shed 4 bases, J shed 5 bases, and the junction held 9 bases outside the gene matches. CDR3 sequence: CASSPRPGGGTGELFF. CDR3 coding DNA: TGTGCCAGCAGCCCCCGTCCGGGGGGGGGAACCGGGGAGCTGTTTTTT.

The chain employs TRBV4-1 and TRBJ2-3, with 16 bases identical to TRBD2. The CDR3 extends over 19 amino acids. Trimming took 3 bases from V and 4 from J; bases not matched to a gene: 10. Germline values: CDR1 MGHRA, CDR2 YSYEKL. The CDR3 sequence: CASSHPGLAGGPGSDTQYF. In DNA form, the CDR3 reads TGCGCCAGCAGCCATCCGGGACTAGCGGGAGGGCCGGGGTCAGATACGCAGTATTTT.

The gene calls are TRBV2 and TRBJ2-7; 9 bases agree with TRBD2. The ends lost 4 bases at V and 3 bases at J; junction bases unmatched: 7. The germline V gene encodes CDR1 SNHLY and CDR2 FYNNEI. The CDR3 contains 15 residues. The CDR3 bases are TGTGCCAGCAGTGTTAGCGGGGGACGATACTACGAGCAGTACTTC. Protein: CASSVSGGRYYEQYF.

The chain carries TRBV27 and TRBJ2-7, with no clear D. The V end lost 7 bases, the J end lost 4 bases, and 8 bases lay between the germline ends. The germline V gene encodes CDR1 MNHEY and CDR2 SMNVEV (reference sequence). The CDR3 covers 11 residues. The CDR3 sequence is CASTDGYEQYF. CDR3 bases: TGTGCCAGCACCGACGGGTACGAGCAGTACTTC.